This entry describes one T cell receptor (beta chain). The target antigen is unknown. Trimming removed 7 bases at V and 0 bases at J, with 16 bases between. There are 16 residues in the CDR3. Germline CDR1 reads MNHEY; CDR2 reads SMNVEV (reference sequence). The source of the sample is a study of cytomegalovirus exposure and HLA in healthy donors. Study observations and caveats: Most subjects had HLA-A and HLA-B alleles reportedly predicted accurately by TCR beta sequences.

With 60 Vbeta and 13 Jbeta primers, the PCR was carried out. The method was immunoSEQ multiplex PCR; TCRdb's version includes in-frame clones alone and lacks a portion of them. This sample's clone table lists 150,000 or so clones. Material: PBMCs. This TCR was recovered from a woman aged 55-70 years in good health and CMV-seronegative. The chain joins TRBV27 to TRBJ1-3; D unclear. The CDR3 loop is CASKKEGILSGNTIYF. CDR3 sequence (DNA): TGTGCCAGCAAGAAGGAGGGAATCCTCTCTGGAAACACCATATATTTT.